These 13 T cell receptor beta chains share one sample of origin, sequenced in a study of pediatric ulcerative colitis. Rectal tissue came from one to two pinch biopsies taken at colonoscopy. TCRdb's table, derived via immunoSEQ multiplex PCR, lists solely in-frame clones and lacks some. The table lists tens of thousands of clones, about four fifths of them singletons. The sequencing input was gut tissue. The receptors were sampled from a girl aged 10-17 years with moderate ulcerative colitis.

This clone showed up just once. This chain uses TRBV9 with TRBJ2-7; weak D call: TRBD2 (5 bases). The CDR3 has 12 amino acids. Germline lookup yields CDR1 SGDLS and CDR2 YYNGEE. With 4 bases removed from V and 6 bases from J, the gap between germline ends came to 11 bases. For the CDR3, the DNA is TGTGCCAGCAGCACCCGGGGTTCCGAGCAGTACTTC. This encodes CASSTRGSEQYF.

The chain recombines TRBV30 with TRBJ1-2, with a weak D call TRBD1 (5 bases). Trimming pared 1 base from V and 3 bases from J, leaving 12 bases between. This CDR3 region has 14 residues. CDR1 is GTSNPN, CDR2 SVGIG, per germline (reference sequence). As DNA, the CDR3 is TGTGCCTGGAGTGATAGGACACCCTACTATGGCTACACCTTC. Its protein is CAWSDRTPYYGYTF.

The rearrangement links TRBV19 to TRBJ2-1; possibly TRBD2 for D (6 bases). V lost 4 bases and J 0 bases, leaving 10 bases between the germline ends. Germline V gene lookup returns CDR1 LNHDA and CDR2 SQIVND (reference sequence). There are 15 residues in the CDR3. CDR3 nucleotides: TGTGCCAGTAGTACCCTAGCGCACTCCTACAATGAGCAGTTCTTC. It translates to CASSTLAHSYNEQFF.

The rearrangement joins TRBV7-9 to TRBJ2-2, with 8 nucleotides matching TRBD1. This CDR3 is built from 15 residues. With 1 base clipped from V and 3 bases from J, the junction kept 1 base outside the gene matches. Per the germline V gene, CDR1 is SEHNR and CDR2 is FQNEAQ (reference sequence). The CDR3 region is CASSLGQGYTGELFF. As DNA, the CDR3 is TGTGCCAGCAGCTTAGGACAGGGGTACACCGGGGAGCTGTTTTTT.

This sequence joins TRBV7-9 and TRBJ2-1; TRBD1 matches 8 bases. Germline CDR1 is SEHNR and CDR2 is FQNEAQ (reference sequence). Germline trimming cut 5 bases from V and 0 bases from J; bases unmatched to any gene: 3. CDR3 size: 15 residues. CDR3 nucleotide sequence: TGTGCCAGCAGCCTGGGGACAGGCTCCTACAATGAGCAGTTCTTC. Amino acids: CASSLGTGSYNEQFF.

The chain links TRBV6-5 to TRBJ1-2; D is unclear. This CDR3 spans 14 amino acids. Germline V gene lookup returns CDR1 MNHEY and CDR2 SVGAGI. Trimming pared 2 bases from V and 4 bases from J, leaving 11 bases between. CDR3 DNA: TGTGCCAGCAGTTACGCGGACGGTTTCTATGGCTACACCTTC. It is translated as CASSYADGFYGYTF.

This sequence joins TRBV5-1 and TRBJ1-6; no firm D call. The CDR3 totals 15 residues. Deletions cut 0 bases from V and 3 bases from J, with 7 bases between. Germline CDR1 reads SGHRS; CDR2 reads YFSETQ. The CDR3 DNA follows: TGCGCCAGCAGCTTGGACCGGGACTATAATTCACCCCTCCACTTT. Amino acids: CASSLDRDYNSPLHF. Full variable domain (remainder filled in from reference TRBV5-1 and TRBJ1-6): KAGVTQTPRYLIKTRGQQVTLSCSPISGHRSVSWYQQTPGQGLQFLFEYFSETQRNKGNFPGRFSGRQFSNSRSEMNVSTLELGDSALYLCASSLDRDYNSPLHFGNGTRLTVT.

This chain uses TRBV7-2 with TRBJ2-5, with D maybe TRBD2 (5 bases). Germline CDR1 and CDR2: SGHTA and FQGNSA. Trimming pared 5 bases from V and 5 bases from J, leaving 15 bases between. This CDR3 has 14 residues. In DNA, the CDR3 is TGTGCCAGCAGCCGAGGACTCGGGTGGGAGACCCAGTACTTC. It translates to CASSRGLGWETQYF.

The genes are TRBV6-5 and TRBJ1-1; tentatively, D is TRBD1 (5 bases). V was trimmed by 7 bases and J by 4 bases, leaving 16 bases between them. This CDR3 spans 14 amino acids. Germline assignment: CDR1 MNHEY and CDR2 SVGAGI. CDR3 sequence reads: CASTQGAVSTEAFF. DNA for the CDR3: TGTGCCAGCACCCAAGGGGCTGTATCCACTGAAGCTTTCTTT.

The chain recombines TRBV5-6 with TRBJ2-7; D unclear. CDR1 is SGHDT and CDR2 is YYEEEE in the germline V gene. V shed 0 bases and J shed 1 base, with 5 bases lying between them. The CDR3 totals 13 residues. The CDR3 reads CASSLVYSYEQYF. The CDR3 DNA sequence: TGTGCCAGCAGCTTGGTGTATTCCTACGAGCAGTACTTC. The full variable domain, completed using reference TRBV5-6 and TRBJ2-7, is DAGVTQSPTHLIKTRGQQVTLRCSPKSGHDTVSWYQQALGQGPQFIFQYYEEEERQRGNFPDRFSGHQFPNYSSELNVNALLLGDSALYLCASSLVYSYEQYFGPGTRLTVT.

This rearrangement joins TRBV28 to TRBJ2-7; D is ambiguous. The CDR3 has 12 amino acids. Germline V gene data show CDR1 as MDHEN and CDR2 as SYDVKM. Trimming pared 5 bases from V and 6 bases from J, leaving 11 bases between. The CDR3 nucleotides are TGTGCCAGCAGTCCAAGTGTGGGCGAGCAGTACTTC. Its translation: CASSPSVGEQYF.

This clone ranks as medium-sized. This chain uses TRBV7-9 with TRBJ2-7; D might be TRBD1 (6 bases). The V end was cut by 5 bases, the J end by 0 bases, with 11 bases between. The CDR3 contains 14 residues. CDR1 is SEHNR, CDR2 FQNEAQ, per germline (reference sequence). The CDR3 sequence is CASSLSGASYEQYF. In nucleotides, the CDR3 is TGTGCCAGCAGCCTATCAGGGGCCTCCTACGAGCAGTACTTC.

The genes are TRBV2 and TRBJ2-7; D might be TRBD2 (5 bases). Between the trimmed V and J ends, which lost 8 bases and 4 bases, there was a span of 9 bases. The CDR3 covers 11 residues. CDR1 and CDR2 (germline): SNHLY, FYNNEI. The CDR3: CASSSGYEQYF. Here the CDR3 DNA reads TGTGCCAGCTCGTCGGGGTACGAGCAGTACTTC.